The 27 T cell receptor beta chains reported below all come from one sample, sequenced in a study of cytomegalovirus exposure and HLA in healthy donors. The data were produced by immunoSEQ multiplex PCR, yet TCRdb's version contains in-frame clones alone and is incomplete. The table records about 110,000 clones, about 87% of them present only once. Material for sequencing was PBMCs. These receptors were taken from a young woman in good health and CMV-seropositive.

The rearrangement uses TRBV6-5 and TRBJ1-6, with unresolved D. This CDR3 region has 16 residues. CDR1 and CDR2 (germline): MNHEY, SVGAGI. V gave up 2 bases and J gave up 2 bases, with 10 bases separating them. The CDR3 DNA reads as TGTGCCAGCAGTTACGGTGAGGGCGCCTATAATTCACCCCTCCACTTT. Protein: CASSYGEGAYNSPLHF.

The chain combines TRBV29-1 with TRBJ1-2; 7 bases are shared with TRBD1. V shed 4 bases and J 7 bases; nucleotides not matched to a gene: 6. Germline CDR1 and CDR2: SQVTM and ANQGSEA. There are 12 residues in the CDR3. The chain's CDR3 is CSVGQGLGGYTF. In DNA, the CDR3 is TGCAGCGTTGGACAGGGTTTAGGTGGCTACACCTTC.

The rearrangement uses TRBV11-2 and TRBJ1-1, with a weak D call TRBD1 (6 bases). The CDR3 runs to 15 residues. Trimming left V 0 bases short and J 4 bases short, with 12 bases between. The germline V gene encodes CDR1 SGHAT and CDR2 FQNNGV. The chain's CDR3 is CASSLDSGVTTEAFF. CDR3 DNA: TGTGCCAGCAGCTTAGATTCAGGGGTGACCACTGAAGCTTTCTTT.

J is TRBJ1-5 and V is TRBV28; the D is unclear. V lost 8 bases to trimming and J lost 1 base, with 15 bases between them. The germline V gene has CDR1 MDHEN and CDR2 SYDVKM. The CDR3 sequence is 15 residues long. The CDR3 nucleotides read TGTGCCAGCCGGCGCTACGCGACAAGCAATCAGCCCCAGCATTTT. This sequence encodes CASRRYATSNQPQHF.

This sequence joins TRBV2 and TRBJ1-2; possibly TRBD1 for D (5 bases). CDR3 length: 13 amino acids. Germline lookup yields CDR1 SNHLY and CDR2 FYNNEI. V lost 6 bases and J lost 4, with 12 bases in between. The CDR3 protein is CASRERQPYGYTF. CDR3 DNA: TGTGCCAGCAGGGAACGACAGCCCTATGGCTACACCTTC.

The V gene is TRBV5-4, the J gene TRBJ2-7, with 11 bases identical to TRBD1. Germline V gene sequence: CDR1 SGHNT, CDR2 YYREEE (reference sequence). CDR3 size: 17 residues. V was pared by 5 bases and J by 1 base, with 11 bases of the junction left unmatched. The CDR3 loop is CASSTRDRGGSSYEQYF. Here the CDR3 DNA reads TGTGCCAGCAGTACCCGGGACAGGGGGGGCTCTTCCTACGAGCAGTACTTC.

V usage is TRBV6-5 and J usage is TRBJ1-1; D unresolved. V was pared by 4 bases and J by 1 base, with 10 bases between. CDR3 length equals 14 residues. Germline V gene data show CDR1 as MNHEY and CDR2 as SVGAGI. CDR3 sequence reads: CASSSQVSNTEAFF. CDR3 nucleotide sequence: TGTGCCAGCAGTTCCCAGGTTTCGAACACTGAAGCTTTCTTT.

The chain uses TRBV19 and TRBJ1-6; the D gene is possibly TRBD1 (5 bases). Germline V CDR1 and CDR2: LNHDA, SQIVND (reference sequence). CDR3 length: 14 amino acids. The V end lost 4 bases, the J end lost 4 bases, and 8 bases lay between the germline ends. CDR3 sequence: CASSTGTYNSPLHF. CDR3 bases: TGTGCCAGTAGTACCGGGACTTATAATTCACCCCTCCACTTT.

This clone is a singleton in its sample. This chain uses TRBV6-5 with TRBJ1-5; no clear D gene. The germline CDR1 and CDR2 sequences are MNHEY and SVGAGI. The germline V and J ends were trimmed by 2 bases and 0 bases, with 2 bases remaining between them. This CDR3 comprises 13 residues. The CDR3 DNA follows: TGTGCCAGCAGTTACCGTAGCAATCAGCCCCAGCATTTT. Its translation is CASSYRSNQPQHF.

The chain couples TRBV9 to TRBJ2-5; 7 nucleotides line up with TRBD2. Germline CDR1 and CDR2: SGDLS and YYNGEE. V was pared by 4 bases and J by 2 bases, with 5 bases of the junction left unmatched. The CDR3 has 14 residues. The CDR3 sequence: CASSFGGEQETQYF. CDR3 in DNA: TGTGCCAGCAGCTTTGGGGGGGAGCAAGAGACCCAGTACTTC. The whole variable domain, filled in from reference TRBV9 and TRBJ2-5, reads DSGVTQTPKHLITATGQRVTLRCSPRSGDLSVYWYQQSLDQGLQFLIQYYNGEERAKGNILERFSAQQFPDLHSELNLSSLELGDSALYFCASSFGGEQETQYFGPGTRLLVL.

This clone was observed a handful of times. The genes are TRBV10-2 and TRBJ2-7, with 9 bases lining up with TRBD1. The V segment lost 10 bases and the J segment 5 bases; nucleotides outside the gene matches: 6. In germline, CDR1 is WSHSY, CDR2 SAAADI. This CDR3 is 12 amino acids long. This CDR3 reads CATSGTGNEQYF. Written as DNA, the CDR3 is TGCGCCACCTCCGGGACAGGGAACGAGCAGTACTTC.

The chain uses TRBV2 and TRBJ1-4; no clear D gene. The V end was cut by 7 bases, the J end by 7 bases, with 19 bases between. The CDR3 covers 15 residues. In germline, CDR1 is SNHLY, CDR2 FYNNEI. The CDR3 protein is CASTEEASVGEKLFF. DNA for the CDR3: TGTGCCAGCACCGAAGAGGCATCCGTGGGTGAAAAACTGTTTTTT.

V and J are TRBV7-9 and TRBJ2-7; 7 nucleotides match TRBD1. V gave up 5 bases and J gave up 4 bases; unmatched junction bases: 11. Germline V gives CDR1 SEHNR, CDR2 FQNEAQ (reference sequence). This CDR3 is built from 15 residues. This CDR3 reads CASSGPNRGAYEQYV. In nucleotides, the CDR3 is TGTGCCAGCAGCGGACCCAACAGGGGAGCGTACGAGCAGTACGTC.

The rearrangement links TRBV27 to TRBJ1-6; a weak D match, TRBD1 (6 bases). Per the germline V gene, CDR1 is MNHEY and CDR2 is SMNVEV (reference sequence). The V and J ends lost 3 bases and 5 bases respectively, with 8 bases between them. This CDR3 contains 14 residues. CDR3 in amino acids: CASSFRGNNSPLHF. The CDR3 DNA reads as TGTGCCAGCAGTTTCAGGGGTAATAATTCACCCCTCCACTTT.

CDR3 sequence (DNA): TGTGCCAGTAGTATAGGAGGGAATGTTTACAATGAGCAGTTCTTC. As protein: CASSIGGNVYNEQFF. The J gene is TRBJ2-1, the V gene TRBV19; D perhaps matches TRBD2 (5 bases). The CDR3 extends over 15 amino acids. V was trimmed by 1 base and J by 4 bases, leaving 11 bases between them. The germline CDR1 and CDR2 sequences are LNHDA and SQIVND (reference sequence).

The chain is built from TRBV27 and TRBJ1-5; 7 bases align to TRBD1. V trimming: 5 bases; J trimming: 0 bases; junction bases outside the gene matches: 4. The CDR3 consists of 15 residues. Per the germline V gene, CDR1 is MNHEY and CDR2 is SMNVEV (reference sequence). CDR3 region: CASSGRGDSNQPQHF. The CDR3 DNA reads TGTGCCAGCAGTGGCAGGGGGGATAGCAATCAGCCCCAGCATTTT.

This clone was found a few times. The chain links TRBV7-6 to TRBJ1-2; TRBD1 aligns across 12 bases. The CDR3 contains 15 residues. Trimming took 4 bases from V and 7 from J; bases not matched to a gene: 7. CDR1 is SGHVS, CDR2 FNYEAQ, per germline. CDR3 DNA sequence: TGTGCCAGCAGCTCCCCGGGACAGGGGGCGCTTGGCTACACCTTC. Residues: CASSSPGQGALGYTF.

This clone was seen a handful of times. The CDR3 reads CASSTVAGGTGELFF. The DNA of the CDR3 is TGTGCCAGTAGTACCGTAGCGGGGGGTACCGGGGAGCTGTTTTTT. V and J are TRBV19 and TRBJ2-2; TRBD2 matches 10 bases. This CDR3 comprises 15 residues. Germline-derived CDR1 and CDR2 are LNHDA and SQIVND (reference sequence). The junction had 4 bases not matched to a gene; V was cut back by 4 bases and J by 5 bases.

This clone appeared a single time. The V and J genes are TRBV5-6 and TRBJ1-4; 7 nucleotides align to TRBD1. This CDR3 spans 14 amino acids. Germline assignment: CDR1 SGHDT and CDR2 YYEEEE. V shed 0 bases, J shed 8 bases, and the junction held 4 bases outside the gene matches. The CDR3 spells CASSLDQGEEKLFF. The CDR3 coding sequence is TGTGCCAGCAGCTTGGATCAGGGGGAGGAAAAACTGTTTTTT.

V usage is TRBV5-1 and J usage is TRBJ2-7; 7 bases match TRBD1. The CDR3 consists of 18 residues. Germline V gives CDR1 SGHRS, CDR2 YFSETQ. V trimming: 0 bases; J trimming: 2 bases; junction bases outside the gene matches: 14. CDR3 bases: TGCGCCAGCAGCTTGGCCTGTTGGCTGGACAGGCTTACCTACGAGCAGTACGTC. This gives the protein CASSLACWLDRLTYEQYV.

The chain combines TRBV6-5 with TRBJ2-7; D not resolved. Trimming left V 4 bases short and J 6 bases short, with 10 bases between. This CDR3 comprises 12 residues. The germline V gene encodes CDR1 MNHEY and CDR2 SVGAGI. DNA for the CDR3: TGTGCCAGCAGTTCCACGGTCGGCGAGCAGTACTTC. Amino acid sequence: CASSSTVGEQYF.

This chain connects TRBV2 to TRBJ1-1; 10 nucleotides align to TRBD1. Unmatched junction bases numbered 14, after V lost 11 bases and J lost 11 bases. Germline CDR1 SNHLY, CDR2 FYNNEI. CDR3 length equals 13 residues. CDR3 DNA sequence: TGTGCCGGCCGGAGAAGACAGGGGGCTCGGGCTTTCTTT. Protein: CAGRRRQGARAFF.

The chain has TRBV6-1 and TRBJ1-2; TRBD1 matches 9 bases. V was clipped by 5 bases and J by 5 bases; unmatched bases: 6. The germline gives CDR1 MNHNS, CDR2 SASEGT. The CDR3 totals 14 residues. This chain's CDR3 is CASSRDRDSYGYTF. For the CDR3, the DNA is TGTGCCAGCAGTCGGGACAGGGATTCTTATGGCTACACCTTC.

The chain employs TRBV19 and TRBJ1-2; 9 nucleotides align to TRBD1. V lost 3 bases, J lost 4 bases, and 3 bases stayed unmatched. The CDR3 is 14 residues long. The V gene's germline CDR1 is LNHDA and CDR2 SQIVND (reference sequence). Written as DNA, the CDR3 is TGTGCCAGTAGTATTGGGACAGGGCTCTATGGCTACACCTTC. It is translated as CASSIGTGLYGYTF.

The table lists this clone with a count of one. The CDR3 loop reads CASSIGTGDVETQYF. The CDR3 nucleotides read TGTGCCAGTAGTATCGGGACAGGGGACGTAGAGACCCAGTACTTC. The rearrangement links TRBV19 to TRBJ2-5; TRBD1 matches 10 bases. The germline V gene encodes CDR1 LNHDA and CDR2 SQIVND (reference sequence). The ends lost 3 bases at V and 4 bases at J; junction bases unmatched: 5. The CDR3 covers 15 residues. Complete variable domain (other parts from reference TRBV19 and TRBJ2-5): DGGITQSPKYLFRKEGQNVTLSCEQNLNHDAMYWYRQDPGQGLRLIYYSQIVNDFQKGDIAEGYSVSREKKESFPLTVTSAQKNPTAFYLCASSIGTGDVETQYFGPGTRLLVL.

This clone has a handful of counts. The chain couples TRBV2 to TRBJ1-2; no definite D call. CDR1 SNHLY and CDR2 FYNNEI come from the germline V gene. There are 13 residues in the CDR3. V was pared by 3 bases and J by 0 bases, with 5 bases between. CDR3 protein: CASSEVANYGYTF. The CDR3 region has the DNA TGTGCCAGCAGTGAGGTAGCTAACTATGGCTACACCTTC.

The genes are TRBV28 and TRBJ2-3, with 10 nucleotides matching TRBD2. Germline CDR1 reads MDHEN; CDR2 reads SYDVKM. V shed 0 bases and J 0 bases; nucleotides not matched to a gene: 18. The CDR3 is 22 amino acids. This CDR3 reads CASSLWIPASGGSGPSTDTQYF. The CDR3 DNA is TGTGCCAGCAGTTTATGGATCCCGGCTAGCGGGGGATCTGGCCCTAGCACAGATACGCAGTATTTT.